Described below is a single T cell receptor (beta chain) sequence and its context. What it recognizes is unknown. The germline V gene has CDR1 SGHNT and CDR2 YYREEE (reference sequence). Trimming removed 0 bases at V and 7 bases at J, with 17 bases between. The CDR3 has 16 amino acids. The data were obtained in a study of beta chain features in type 1 diabetes. General study points: Whether HLA type affects TCRB rearrangement stayed undetermined in the present work.

Sequenced material consisted of expressed TCRB transcripts (all of the isolated RNA was reverse transcribed). Only in-frame clones appear in the TCRdb table, and some are missing; sequencing was by immunoSEQ multiplex PCR. The profile shows 300,000 to 350,000 clones, about 14% of them singletons. Every donor provided one heparinised blood draw, which averaged about 120 mL. Using CD45RO/CCR7/CD25/CD127/CD95/CD27, CD4+ naive, central memory, regulatory and stem cell-like memory cells were sorted. Purity exceeded 95% in all sorted populations. Sample: central memory CD4+ T cells from blood. The receptor's source is a man under 40 in good health. The genes are TRBV5-4 and TRBJ2-1; D is perhaps TRBD1 (5 bases). The CDR3: CASSLDGLIKGNEQFF. CDR3 sequence (DNA): TGTGCCAGCAGCTTGGACGGCCTAATAAAGGGGAATGAGCAGTTCTTC. The whole variable domain, remainder taken from reference TRBV5-4 and TRBJ2-1, is ETGVTQSPTHLIKTRGQQVTLRCSSQSGHNTVSWYQQALGQGPQFIFQYYREEENGRGNFPPRFSGLQFPNYSSELNVNALELDDSALYLCASSLDGLIKGNEQFFGPGTRLTVL.